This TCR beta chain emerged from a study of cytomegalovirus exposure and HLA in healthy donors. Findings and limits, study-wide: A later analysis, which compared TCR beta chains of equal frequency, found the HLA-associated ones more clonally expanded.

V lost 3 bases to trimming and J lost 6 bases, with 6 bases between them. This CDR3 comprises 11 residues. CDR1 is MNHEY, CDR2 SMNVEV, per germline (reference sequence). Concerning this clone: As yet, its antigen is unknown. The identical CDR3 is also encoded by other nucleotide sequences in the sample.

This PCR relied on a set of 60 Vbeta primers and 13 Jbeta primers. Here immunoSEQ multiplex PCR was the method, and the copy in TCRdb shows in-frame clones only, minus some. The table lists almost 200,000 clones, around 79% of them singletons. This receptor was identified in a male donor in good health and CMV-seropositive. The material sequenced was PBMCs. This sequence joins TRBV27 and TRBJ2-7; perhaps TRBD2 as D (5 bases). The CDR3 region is CASSLGSEQYF. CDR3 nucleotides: TGTGCCAGCAGTTTGGGGAGCGAGCAGTACTTC.